A single T cell receptor beta chain is shown here with its context. What it binds is unknown. Here immunoSEQ multiplex PCR was the method, and the copy in TCRdb shows in-frame clones only, minus some. The sample has around 160,000 clones, approximately 86% seen once. The data derive from a study of cytomegalovirus exposure and HLA in healthy donors. Separate from the roughly 720-subject first cohort, the approximately 120-subject validation cohort was the one that the donors belonged to. Study conclusions and caveats: Within the 130 or so validation repertoires, first-cohort TCR clusters tended to co-occur, according to a later analysis. Researchers counted around 180 TCR beta chains as cytomegalovirus-associated. In vitro, a few CMV-associated chains proved specific for CMV antigens.

Germline CDR1 and CDR2: SGHDT and YYEEEE. The trim removed 4 bases at V and 4 bases at J, leaving 10 bases unmatched. The CDR3 consists of 16 residues. The TCR was taken from a man between 25 and 39 years old in good health and CMV-seropositive. The chain is built from TRBV5-6 and TRBJ2-5; 10 bases are a match to TRBD2. The sample comprised PBMCs. DNA for the CDR3: TGTGCCAGCAGCCCCTTAGAGCGGGGGGGCCTAGAGACCCAGTACTTC. Translated: CASSPLERGGLETQYF. The entire variable domain, with the rest obtained from reference TRBV5-6 and TRBJ2-5, is as follows: DAGVTQSPTHLIKTRGQQVTLRCSPKSGHDTVSWYQQALGQGPQFIFQYYEEEERQRGNFPDRFSGHQFPNYSSELNVNALLLGDSALYLCASSPLERGGLETQYFGPGTRLLVL.